Listed here are 12 T cell receptor beta chains from one sample, sequenced in a study of blood T cell repertoires in COVID-19. Sequencing used immunoSEQ multiplex PCR; TCRdb keeps in-frame clones, though not all of them. The sample lists roughly 200,000 clones, roughly 88% occurring once. The source material was peripheral blood. Source of these receptors: a man aged 55 to 70 with acute or convalescent COVID-19.

Comment on this clone: Different DNA sequences within this sample yield the same CDR3. V and J are TRBV11-1 and TRBJ2-5; the match to TRBD2 covers 10 bases. V was pared by 4 bases and J by 1 base, with 0 bases of the junction left unmatched. The CDR3 totals 14 residues. From germline, CDR1 is SGHAT and CDR2 FQDESV (reference sequence). Here the CDR3 reads CASSWTSGQETQYF. The CDR3 DNA follows: TGTGCCAGCAGCTGGACTAGCGGCCAAGAGACCCAGTACTTC.

The V gene is TRBV7-8, the J gene TRBJ1-5, with 8 bases identical to TRBD1. The CDR3 is 16 residues long. Germline values: CDR1 SGHVS, CDR2 FQNEAQ. Trimming cost V 5 bases and J 0 bases; bases outside gene matches: 6. CDR3 sequence reads: CASSTDRGYSNQPQHF. In nucleotides, the CDR3 is TGTGCCAGCAGCACAGACAGGGGCTATAGCAATCAGCCCCAGCATTTT.

This chain connects TRBV6-1 to TRBJ2-1, with D possibly TRBD2 on 5 matching bases. CDR1 and CDR2 (germline): MNHNS, SASEGT. The CDR3 runs 16 residues. The V end was cut by 3 bases, the J end by 6 bases, with 18 bases between. Here the CDR3 reads CASSDLGRSATNEQFF. CDR3 sequence (DNA): TGTGCCAGCAGTGATTTGGGGAGATCCGCAACCAATGAGCAGTTCTTC.

The chain joins TRBV7-3 to TRBJ2-1; D is perhaps TRBD2 (6 bases). Germline loops: CDR1 SGHTA, CDR2 FQGTGA. With 4 bases removed from V and 7 bases from J, the gap between germline ends came to 11 bases. The CDR3 length is 13 residues. The CDR3, as DNA: TGTGCCAGCAGCTACGGGGGAGTTAATGAGCAGTTCTTC. Protein: CASSYGGVNEQFF. Full variable domain (missing parts from reference TRBV7-3 and TRBJ2-1): GAGVSQTPSNKVTEKGKYVELRCDPISGHTALYWYRQSLGQGPEFLIYFQGTGAADDSGLPNDRFFAVRPEGSVSTLKIQRTERGDSAVYLCASSYGGVNEQFFGPGTRLTVL.

The chain is built from TRBV13 and TRBJ2-3; no clear D gene. Germline loops: CDR1 PRHDT, CDR2 FYEKMQ (reference sequence). CDR3 length: 14 residues. V was pared by 2 bases and J by 3 bases, with 9 bases between. CDR3 sequence reads: CASSLLSETDTQYF. DNA of the CDR3: TGTGCCAGCAGCTTACTCAGCGAGACAGATACGCAGTATTTT. Combining the CDR3 with reference TRBV13 and TRBJ2-3 gives the whole variable domain AAGVIQSPRHLIKEKRETATLKCYPIPRHDTVYWYQQGPGQDPQFLISFYEKMQSDKGSIPDRFSAQQFSDYHSELNMSSLELGDSALYFCASSLLSETDTQYFGPGTRLTVL.

CDR3 sequence: CASSVEPGRTTRTSGNTIYF. CDR3 bases: TGTGCCAGCAGCGTAGAACCCGGCCGGACTACCAGGACCTCTGGAAACACCATATATTTT. The chain carries TRBV9 and TRBJ1-3; D unresolved. This CDR3 is 20 amino acids long. Germline-derived CDR1 and CDR2 are SGDLS and YYNGEE. Trimming removed 0 bases from V and 0 bases from J, with 22 bases in between.

The chain carries TRBV2 and TRBJ2-5, with TRBD2 matching over 7 bases. V lost 2 bases, J lost 1 base, and 4 bases stayed unmatched. The CDR3 sequence is 15 residues long. CDR1 SNHLY and CDR2 FYNNEI come from the germline V gene. The CDR3 coding sequence is TGTGCCAGCAGTGAAATGGGAGGGGCCCAAGAGACCCAGTACTTC. As protein: CASSEMGGAQETQYF.

The gene calls are TRBV24-1 and TRBJ2-3, with a weak D call TRBD1 (5 bases). V lost 3 bases and J lost 2, with 8 bases in between. This CDR3 has 14 amino acids. In germline, CDR1 is KGHDR, CDR2 SFDVKD. CDR3 in amino acids: CATSDPQVTDTQYF. The CDR3 region has the DNA TGTGCCACCAGTGATCCACAGGTCACAGATACGCAGTATTTT.

The gene calls are TRBV2 and TRBJ2-1, with 10 positions matching TRBD2. This CDR3 spans 14 amino acids. Germline V CDR1 and CDR2: SNHLY, FYNNEI. V lost 7 bases and J lost 10; bases outside the gene matches: 10. The CDR3 coding sequence is TGTGCCAGCAAGTGGCTAGCGGGAGCCGGCGAGCAGTTCTTC. Its translation is CASKWLAGAGEQFF.

This chain connects TRBV9 to TRBJ1-2, with D possibly being TRBD1 (6 bases). Germline V gives CDR1 SGDLS, CDR2 YYNGEE. The V gene lost 3 bases and the J gene lost 6 bases, with 12 bases spanning the gap. The CDR3 extends over 13 amino acids. The CDR3 DNA sequence: TGTGCCAGCAGCGCACAGGGTCGGCATGGCTACACCTTC. Translating gives CASSAQGRHGYTF.

The chain recombines TRBV7-2 with TRBJ2-1; D uncertain. This CDR3 contains 16 residues. Germline V lookup: CDR1 SGHTA, CDR2 FQGNSA. The V and J ends lost 4 bases and 4 bases respectively, with 17 bases between them. The CDR3 here is CASSSQAGTLYNEQFF. CDR3 sequence (DNA): TGTGCCAGCAGCTCCCAGGCAGGTACTCTTTACAATGAGCAGTTCTTC.

The chain is built from TRBV6-5 and TRBJ1-6, with D tentatively TRBD1 (6 bases). The CDR3 sequence is 13 residues long. The V end lost 7 bases, the J end lost 9 bases, and 13 bases lay between the germline ends. Per the germline V gene, CDR1 is MNHEY and CDR2 is SVGAGI. In DNA form, the CDR3 reads TGTGCCAGCATGTTAACAGGGACTTCACCCCTCCACTTT. It is translated as CASMLTGTSPLHF.